These 9 T cell receptor beta chains were sequenced from one sample in a study of blood T cells in healthy people across ages. A second PCR of roughly 6 to 12 cycles used a sample-barcoded 5' primer and a J-beta primer mix. One entry per CDR3 protein results from TCRdb running MiXCR on the 5' RACE reads. The repertoire holds some 760,000 distinct CDR3 sequences, with roughly 25% as singletons. The data were also submitted as part of a second study, on T cells of mothers and their children.

The source material was blood. These receptors all stem from a boy younger than 18 in good health.

This clonotype was detected a few times. The rearrangement links TRBV6-5 to TRBJ2-4; tentatively, D is TRBD1 or TRBD2 (5 bases each). The CDR3 extends over 17 amino acids. Germline V gene data show CDR1 as MNHEY and CDR2 as SVGAGI. V dropped 6 bases and J dropped 1 base, with 19 bases sitting between them. In DNA, the CDR3 is TGTGCCAGCAGCTCCCTTGCCGGGGCCGGGGCCAAAAACATTCAGTACTTC. Residues: CASSSLAGAGAKNIQYF.

The table lists this clonotype with a few counts. V usage is TRBV29-1 and J usage is TRBJ1-1; TRBD1 is a possible D gene (6 bases). The CDR3 consists of 13 residues. Trimming removed 3 bases at V and 5 bases at J, with 13 bases between. Germline-derived CDR1 and CDR2 are SQVTM and ANQGSEA. As DNA, the CDR3 is TGCAGCGTTGACAGGGGCATGGAGACTGAAGCTTTCTTT. Residues: CSVDRGMETEAFF.

The chain employs TRBV7-9 and TRBJ2-3, with 13 bases aligning to TRBD2. This CDR3 contains 18 residues. Germline-derived CDR1 and CDR2 are SEHNR and FQNEAQ (reference sequence). With 7 bases clipped from V and 0 bases from J, the junction kept 10 bases outside the gene matches. The CDR3 loop reads CASTVGLAGVSSTDTQYF. The DNA for the CDR3 is TGTGCCAGCACCGTAGGACTAGCGGGAGTTTCCAGCACAGATACGCAGTATTTT.

The V call is TRBV7-9, the J call TRBJ2-4, with D perhaps matching TRBD2 (6 bases). V gave up 4 bases and J gave up 1 base, with 11 bases separating them. Germline V gives CDR1 SEHNR, CDR2 FQNEAQ (reference sequence). The CDR3 contains 15 residues. The CDR3 DNA follows: TGTGCCAGCAGCTCCCATGGGGGGGCCAAAAACATTCAGTACTTC. This codes for CASSSHGGAKNIQYF.

The table lists this clonotype with a few counts. This sequence joins TRBV20-1 and TRBJ1-5, with D unclear. V was shortened by 3 bases and J by 4 bases, with 16 bases between the two germline ends. CDR3 length equals 15 residues. Germline loops: CDR1 DFQATT, CDR2 SNEGSKA (reference sequence). Here the CDR3 reads CSARAPKVGNQPQHF. CDR3 in DNA: TGCAGTGCTAGGGCCCCCAAGGTGGGAAATCAGCCCCAGCATTTT.

This chain links TRBV6-2 or TRBV6-3 with TRBJ1-2; possibly TRBD1 for D (5 bases). V lost 6 bases and J 4 bases, leaving 12 bases between the germline ends. The germline gives CDR1 MNHEY, CDR2 SVGEGT. This CDR3 spans 13 amino acids. The CDR3 is CASRRQRPYGYTF. In DNA form, the CDR3 reads TGTGCCAGCAGACGACAGAGACCCTATGGCTACACCTTC.

The chain combines TRBV20-1 with TRBJ1-1; unclear D gene. Germline CDR1 and CDR2: DFQATT and SNEGSKA (reference sequence). The CDR3 has 11 residues. With 5 bases removed from V and 5 bases from J, the gap between germline ends came to 9 bases. CDR3 coding DNA: TGCAGTGCTGGCTCTGGGACTGAAGCTTTCTTT. Encoded protein: CSAGSGTEAFF.

On this clonotype itself: Likely a read error: the CDR3 ends without its conserved phenylalanine or tryptophan. J is TRBJ1-4 and V is TRBV27; 7 nucleotides match TRBD1. CDR1 and CDR2 (germline): MNHEY, SMNVEV (reference sequence). CDR3 length equals 14 residues. V trimming: 4 bases; J trimming: 13 bases; junction bases outside the gene matches: 12. This CDR3 is CASSSSHPGQPLFL. The CDR3 DNA reads TGTGCCAGCAGTTCGTCCCACCCGGGACAGCCACTGTTTCTT.

This chain links TRBV29-1 with TRBJ1-1, with D tentatively TRBD1 (6 bases). Trimming removed 5 bases at V and 1 base at J, with 14 bases between. CDR3 length equals 14 residues. Germline V gives CDR1 SQVTM, CDR2 ANQGSEA. CDR3 amino acids: CSVPTGLGNTEAFF. The CDR3 nucleotides read TGCAGCGTTCCGACAGGCTTGGGGAACACTGAAGCTTTCTTT.